The T cell receptor delta chain described here comes from a study of gammadelta T cells in human blood. Whole-study results and caveats: Microbial exposure reportedly appeared to drive polyclonal expansion of innate gamma-delta T cells right after birth.

This clone was detected once. Its antigen is unknown. Only one base separates this from a far larger clonotype, so it likely reflects a read error. The sample contains more than one DNA sequence encoding this CDR3. The CDR3 runs to 16 residues. Germline CDR1 and CDR2: GEAIGNYY and EKD. TCRdb re-processed the RT-PCR reads via CATT. Seen here are several hundred delta-chain clones, around 29% observed once, and the top ten hold about 30%. The sequencing input was Vgamma9Vdelta2 gamma-delta T cells from adult blood. The J gene is TRDJ1, the V gene TRDV2; D is perhaps TRDD3 (6 bases). The sequence came from a human donor. The CDR3 nucleotides are TGTGCCTGTGACACCTTGGGGATCGAGTACACAGATAAACTCATCTTT. Protein sequence: CACDTLGIEYTDKLIF.